Following are 21 T cell receptor beta chains from one sample sequenced in a study of CD8+ T cells in alopecia areata. Treatment specified: oral pan-JAK inhibitor, 5-10 mg twice daily. Extracted RNA was reverse transcribed into cDNA, the sequencing template. Only in-frame clones appear in the TCRdb table, and some are missing; sequencing was by immunoSEQ multiplex PCR. The sample has some 180,000 clones; approximately 50% are singletons. The sequencing used CD8+ T cells sorted from blood, collected around week 53, from a patient treated with tofacitinib. These receptors were taken from a human donor with alopecia areata.

The J gene is TRBJ1-2, the V gene TRBV4-1, with 9 bases fitting TRBD1. The germline V gene encodes CDR1 MGHRA and CDR2 YSYEKL. CDR3 length: 15 residues. The ends lost 0 bases at V and 6 bases at J; junction bases unmatched: 5. CDR3 nucleotide sequence: TGCGCCAGCAGCCAAGAAAGGACAGGGGCGGATGGCTACACCTTC. As protein: CASSQERTGADGYTF.

This rearrangement joins TRBV9 to TRBJ2-7; D possibly corresponds to TRBD2 (7 bases). The CDR3 runs 11 residues. The V gene's germline CDR1 is SGDLS and CDR2 YYNGEE. V gave up 3 bases and J gave up 9 bases, with 10 bases separating them. DNA for the CDR3: TGTGCCAGCAGCGCGGGGGGCGTGCAGTACTTC. It encodes CASSAGGVQYF.

CDR3 residues: CASSLVLATSQETQYF. CDR3 in DNA: TGCGCCAGCAGCTTGGTTCTAGCGACTAGTCAAGAGACCCAGTACTTC. The chain joins TRBV5-1 to TRBJ2-5; perhaps TRBD2 as D (6 bases). V lost 0 bases, J lost 2 bases, and 14 bases lay in between. The CDR3 loop spans 16 amino acids. CDR1 is SGHRS, CDR2 YFSETQ, per germline.

The CDR3, as DNA: TGTGCCAGCTCAACGGTCCGGGGGCCAACCTACGAGCAGTACTTC. It encodes CASSTVRGPTYEQYF. V and J are TRBV11-2 and TRBJ2-5; D may correspond to TRBD1 or TRBD2 (6 bases each). The DNA end is a closer match to TRBJ2-7, so the J assignment may be wrong. The CDR3 length is 15 residues. In germline, CDR1 is SGHAT, CDR2 FQNNGV.

V usage is TRBV13 and J usage is TRBJ2-2; D is ambiguous. CDR1 is PRHDT and CDR2 is FYEKMQ in the germline V gene (reference sequence). The CDR3 covers 12 residues. The ends were cut back, 4 bases at V and 0 bases at J, with 0 bases in the middle. This CDR3 is CASSSNTGELFF. CDR3 nucleotide sequence: TGTGCCAGCAGCTCGAACACCGGGGAGCTGTTTTTT.

CDR3 protein: CSVDTMGQGIYGYTF. The CDR3 nucleotides read TGCAGCGTAGACACCATGGGACAGGGAATCTATGGCTACACCTTC. The chain employs TRBV29-1 and TRBJ1-2, with 9 bases matching TRBD1. The V segment lost 6 bases and the J segment 4 bases; nucleotides outside the gene matches: 12. Germline assignment: CDR1 SQVTM and CDR2 ANQGSEA. The CDR3 is 15 amino acids.

This clone was observed a few times. The chain combines TRBV2 with TRBJ2-2; a weak D match, TRBD2 (5 bases). CDR1 and CDR2 from the germline V gene are SNHLY and FYNNEI. The CDR3 runs to 15 residues. V lost 7 bases and J 1 base, leaving 13 bases between the germline ends. Here the CDR3 DNA reads TGTGCCAGCATAACCGCAAGCGGGAACACCGGGGAGCTGTTTTTT. It yields the protein CASITASGNTGELFF.

V and J are TRBV2 and TRBJ1-2; D remains ambiguous. CDR1 SNHLY and CDR2 FYNNEI come from the germline V gene. V was trimmed by 5 bases and J by 4 bases, leaving 11 bases between them. CDR3 size: 13 residues. CDR3 protein: CASSNAALYGYTF. As DNA, the CDR3 is TGTGCCAGCAGTAATGCGGCCCTCTATGGCTACACCTTC.

This chain joins TRBV6-5 and TRBJ1-5; a possible D gene is TRBD1 (6 bases). V was pared by 6 bases and J by 2 bases, with 11 bases between. Germline V lookup: CDR1 MNHEY, CDR2 SVGAGI. CDR3 length: 14 amino acids. The CDR3 region is CASRQGGGNQPQHF. CDR3 sequence (DNA): TGTGCCAGCAGACAGGGTGGGGGCAATCAGCCCCAGCATTTT.

The chain uses TRBV23-1 and TRBJ2-7, with D perhaps matching TRBD1 (6 bases). TRBV23-1 is marked as an open reading frame, function uncertain. This CDR3 contains 15 residues. V dropped 7 bases and J dropped 3 bases, with 19 bases sitting between them. CDR3 loop: CASTCRRKGHYEQYF. As DNA, the CDR3 is TGCGCCAGCACCTGTAGAAGAAAGGGACACTACGAGCAGTACTTC.

The chain joins TRBV2 to TRBJ1-2; a possible D gene is TRBD1 (5 bases). CDR1 SNHLY and CDR2 FYNNEI come from the germline V gene. V lost 9 bases, J lost 5 bases, and 19 bases lay in between. The CDR3 runs to 14 residues. The CDR3 DNA sequence: TGTGCCAGGGTCGGGGCACAACCAGATTATGGCTACACCTTC. Its protein product is CARVGAQPDYGYTF.

The chain is built from TRBV4-3 and TRBJ2-3; D ambiguous. Germline V gene lookup returns CDR1 LGHNA and CDR2 YSLEER. The CDR3 length is 16 residues. Trimming pared 0 bases from V and 0 bases from J, leaving 10 bases between. The CDR3 coding sequence is TGCGCCAGCAGCCAAGATGGCCAGCCCAGCACAGATACGCAGTATTTT. Translation gives CASSQDGQPSTDTQYF.

This clone came up a few times. This chain joins TRBV6-5 and TRBJ2-7; D not resolved. Trimming left V 2 bases short and J 2 bases short, with 7 bases between. This CDR3 spans 13 amino acids. Germline CDR1 is MNHEY and CDR2 is SVGAGI. This chain's CDR3 is CASSYGQTYEQYF. The CDR3 DNA sequence: TGTGCCAGCAGTTACGGGCAGACCTACGAGCAGTACTTC.

The J gene is TRBJ1-5, the V gene TRBV7-9, with TRBD1 identical over 8 bases. J gave up 6 bases and V 5 bases, and 0 bases lay outside the gene matches. The CDR3 runs to 12 residues. The V gene's germline CDR1 is SEHNR and CDR2 FQNEAQ (reference sequence). In nucleotides, the CDR3 is TGTGCCAGCAGCCAGGGGGCTCAGCCCCAGCATTTT. It is translated as CASSQGAQPQHF.

CDR3 in DNA: TGTGCCTGGAGTGGTCTAAAGACAGACAGCGCGAGCACAGATACGCAGTATTTT. Residues: CAWSGLKTDSASTDTQYF. The gene calls are TRBV30 and TRBJ2-3, with D perhaps matching TRBD1 (5 bases). The CDR3 covers 18 residues. Germline V gene lookup returns CDR1 GTSNPN and CDR2 SVGIG (reference sequence). V was cut by 1 base and J by 0 bases, with 20 bases left in between.

This sequence joins TRBV5-1 and TRBJ2-1; the D gene is possibly TRBD2 (5 bases). Per germline, CDR1 SGHRS and CDR2 YFSETQ. The V gene lost 6 bases and the J gene lost 5 bases, with 15 bases spanning the gap. The CDR3 is 14 residues long. The CDR3 DNA follows: TGCGCCAGCATCGGCGGGCCCAAGGACAATGAGCAGTTCTTC. Its translation: CASIGGPKDNEQFF.

This clone showed up just once. The rearrangement links TRBV5-6 to TRBJ1-6; the match to TRBD1 covers 10 bases. Germline trimming cut 4 bases from V and 8 bases from J; bases unmatched to any gene: 3. The germline CDR1 and CDR2 sequences are SGHDT and YYEEEE. The CDR3 spans 14 residues. In DNA, the CDR3 is TGTGCCAGCAGCGAGGACAGGGGGTATTCACCCCTCCACTTT. As protein: CASSEDRGYSPLHF.

The chain combines TRBV7-9 with TRBJ1-2; D gene unclear. V was shortened by 0 bases and J by 7 bases, with 18 bases between the two germline ends. The V gene's germline CDR1 is SEHNR and CDR2 FQNEAQ (reference sequence). There are 16 residues in the CDR3. CDR3 sequence: CASSLARIELAAGYTF. CDR3 sequence (DNA): TGTGCCAGCAGCTTAGCCCGGATCGAATTGGCGGCTGGCTACACCTTC.

This clone occurred a few times. The V call is TRBV7-9, the J call TRBJ2-5; 7 positions match TRBD1. After removal of 7 bases from V and 7 bases from J, the junction contained 6 bases not matched to a gene. The CDR3 runs to 12 residues. The V gene's germline CDR1 is SEHNR and CDR2 FQNEAQ (reference sequence). CDR3 coding DNA: TGTGCCAGCACGACAGGGTCAGGGACCCAGTACTTC. Amino acids: CASTTGSGTQYF.

The sample holds a few counts of this clone. This chain links TRBV2 with TRBJ2-5; D uncertain. The germline V gene has CDR1 SNHLY and CDR2 FYNNEI. The CDR3 is made up of 12 amino acids. The germline V and J ends were trimmed by 6 bases and 2 bases, with 7 bases remaining between them. CDR3 in amino acids: CASRLRQETQYF. In nucleotides, the CDR3 is TGTGCCAGCAGACTCAGGCAAGAGACCCAGTACTTC. The full variable domain, in which reference TRBV2 and TRBJ2-5 provide the parts outside the CDR3, is EPEVTQTPSHQVTQMGQEVILRCVPISNHLYFYWYRQILGQKVEFLVSFYNNEISEKSEIFDDQFSVERPDGSNFTLKIRSTKLEDSAMYFCASRLRQETQYFGPGTRLLVL.

J is TRBJ2-5 and V is TRBV29-1; D is possibly TRBD1 (6 bases). The end of the DNA fits TRBJ2-7 better, so the J call may be wrong. Germline V gene lookup returns CDR1 SQVTM and CDR2 ANQGSEA. CDR3 length: 14 residues. CDR3 sequence: CSVEDRTVGYEQYF. The CDR3, as DNA: TGCAGCGTTGAAGATCGGACAGTGGGGTACGAGCAGTACTTC.